This T cell receptor (beta chain) was documented in a study of blood T cell repertoires in COVID-19 (dated by TCRdb to the early 2020s). In terms of the full investigation: Collaborator samples came from the United States, Italy and Spain and covered acute and convalescent phases of COVID-19. The material from the prospective study consisted of cDNA or gDNA derived from T cells, B-cell-depleted T cells, or PBMCs. The dataset comprised deeply sampled blood TCRbeta repertoires from subjects exposed to, actively infected with, or recovered from COVID-19. The repertoires were made available in a free public database intended to serve as a resource for research on the immune response to SARS-CoV-2. The samples were drawn from two sources: the first 160 participants of the ongoing ImmuneRACE study, and 1,254 subjects contributed by 6 global collaborators. Nearly every sample came with metadata listing a de-identified subject ID, COVID-19 status, age in years and sex. Where available, HLA class I and class II types were obtained from metadata supplied by the sample provider rather than from assay-based typing.

Its CDR3 holds 15 amino acids, cysteine through phenylalanine. Kept here is only the CDR3 DNA, which spans 45 bases and is read in frame from base 1. Looking up the germline V gene yields CDR1 MNHEY and CDR2 SVGAGI. V lost 7 bases and J lost 4 bases, and the count of bases not matched to a germline gene is 12. Results and caveats for the whole study, not just this receptor: The amount of clinical and demographic metadata varied by source and participant and was provided uncurated.

At one collaborating source in Seattle, patients were enrolled during active infection and were followed longitudinally through the course of disease. The collaborating institutions used their own protocols to collect whole blood in K2EDTA tubes. Collaborator samples were shipped for TCRbeta analysis as frozen whole blood, isolated PBMCs, or DNA extracted from either sample type. Turning to this clone: It lacks a known antigen. Per-base quality was not reported, and no clone a single base away is much larger than it.

The immunoSEQ Assay, a bias-controlled multiplex PCR, was used to amplify TCRbeta CDR3 regions from genomic DNA. The authors' pipeline ran thus. Within the assay, amplification of reference gene primers was used to estimate how many nucleated cells each sample contained. To quantify the absolute abundance of each unique TCRbeta CDR3 rearrangement, sequence reads were collapsed and filtered. For each sample, productive Simpson clonality was calculated by taking the square root of Simpson's diversity index across productive rearrangements. Held by TCRdb, this immuneACCESS table contains in-frame sequences only and omits some clones. Under half of the omission traces to an unresolved V gene where checked; the cause of the rest is unknown. V, J and clone size were drawn from that table, and D and trimming were deduced from the DNA. Recorded for this sample are approximately 260,000 clones; nearly 90% of them occurred a single time. The ten largest clones represent about 2% of the sample.

The sequence joins TRBV6-5 to TRBJ1-2, and TRBD1 aligns with 7 junction nucleotides. Sequences were obtained from peripheral blood. The clonotype comes from a woman aged 55-69 years with COVID-19, enrolled during active disease. The sequence in DNA is TGTGCCAGCACCCCAGGGGGAGGCCGGTTCTATGGCTACACCTTC. Its product reads: CASTPGGGRFYGYTF.